The subject of this entry is one T cell receptor (beta chain). This entry comes from a study of CD8+ T cells in alopecia areata. RNA was extracted and reverse transcribed into cDNA as the sequencing template. Some clones are missing from TCRdb's copy, which holds only in-frame ones; the method was immunoSEQ multiplex PCR. Here the sample spans 150,000 to 200,000 clones, roughly 60% being singletons. The sample's treatment: oral pan-JAK inhibitor, 5-10 mg twice daily. The CDR3 loop spans 12 amino acids. Germline-derived CDR1 and CDR2 are GTSNPN and SVGIG (reference sequence). V gene TRBV30 combines with J gene TRBJ2-5; a weak D match, TRBD1 (6 bases). Near its end, the DNA agrees better with TRBJ2-7, so the J call may be wrong. The sequencing used CD4+ T cells sorted from blood, collected at week 24, from a patient treated with tofacitinib. This TCR derives from a human donor with alopecia areata. The CDR3 bases are TGTGCCTGGGAGGGGGACTCCTACGAGCAGTACTTC. This translates into CAWEGDSYEQYF.